These T cell receptor beta chains were read from a single sample in a study of cytomegalovirus exposure and HLA in healthy donors. Produced via immunoSEQ multiplex PCR; TCRdb's table is partial and in-frame only. The sample gives roughly 140,000 clones, roughly 91% of which show up once; approximately 3.2% is in the top ten. Sequencing was carried out using PBMCs. Source of these receptors: a woman aged 18-35 years in good health and CMV-seropositive. CDR3s include the opening cysteine and the closing phenylalanine or tryptophan. The order of the fields is V gene, D gene, clone size, J gene, CDR3 protein, CDR3 DNA. D genes are given only for firm matches. Size tells how often a clone was seen (once, few, many) or the class of an expanded clone, and some rows leave it out.

V: TRBV14; D: TRBD1; size: NA; J: TRBJ2-2; CDR3: CASSQVQGASNTGELFF; DNA: TGTGCCAGCAGCCAAGTACAGGGGGCATCGAACACCGGGGAGCTGTTTTTT
V: TRBV29-1; D: NA; size: NA; J: TRBJ2-7; CDR3: CSVGDLTYEQYF; DNA: TGCAGCGTTGGGGACTTAACCTACGAGCAGTACTTC
V: TRBV7-9; D: TRBD2; size: NA; J: TRBJ2-5; CDR3: CASSPRTSTETQYF; DNA: TGTGCCAGCAGCCCAAGGACTAGCACGGAGACCCAGTACTTC
V: TRBV5-1; D: NA; size: NA; J: TRBJ2-2; CDR3: CASSFPGLSGGELFF; DNA: TGCGCCAGCAGCTTCCCGGGACTCTCTGGGGGGGAGCTGTTTTTT
V: TRBV7-9; D: TRBD1; size: NA; J: TRBJ1-2; CDR3: CASSLVGQASDGYTF; DNA: TGTGCCAGCAGCTTAGTGGGACAGGCCTCCGATGGCTACACCTTC
V: TRBV4-1; D: NA; size: NA; J: TRBJ2-1; CDR3: CASSLTGVGNEQFF; DNA: TGCGCCAGCAGCCTCACGGGGGTCGGCAATGAGCAGTTCTTC
V: TRBV29-1; D: NA; size: NA; J: TRBJ2-7; CDR3: CSVEQNTYEQYF; DNA: TGCAGCGTTGAACAGAATACCTACGAGCAGTACTTC
V: TRBV15; D: TRBD2; size: few; J: TRBJ2-5; CDR3: CATSRGLAGEETQYF; DNA: TGTGCCACCAGCAGGGGACTAGCGGGCGAAGAGACCCAGTACTTC
V: TRBV11-3; D: TRBD2; size: NA; J: TRBJ2-7; CDR3: CASSHRLAGGGHEQYF; DNA: TGTGCCAGCAGCCACAGACTAGCGGGAGGGGGGCACGAGCAGTACTTC
V: TRBV4-1; D: NA; size: NA; J: TRBJ1-1; CDR3: CASSQTGLMNTEAFF; DNA: TGCGCCAGCAGCCAAACAGGGCTCATGAACACTGAAGCTTTCTTT
V: TRBV4-1; D: NA; size: many; J: TRBJ2-1; CDR3: CASSQEPPADWRNEQFF; DNA: TGCGCCAGCAGCCAAGAACCGCCCGCTGATTGGAGAAATGAGCAGTTCTTC
V: TRBV7-8; D: NA; size: NA; J: TRBJ2-5; CDR3: CASRSGRETQYF; DNA: TGTGCCAGCAGATCAGGGAGGGAGACCCAGTACTTC
V: TRBV6-1; D: TRBD1; size: NA; J: TRBJ1-2; CDR3: CASSADRDWHGYTF; DNA: TGTGCCAGCAGTGCGGACAGGGATTGGCATGGCTACACCTTC
V: TRBV18; D: NA; size: NA; J: TRBJ1-5; CDR3: CASSPTQAQHQPQHF; DNA: TGTGCCAGCTCACCAACACAGGCCCAACATCAGCCCCAGCATTTT
V: TRBV29-1; D: TRBD1; size: NA; J: TRBJ2-7; CDR3: CSVTGTGGPYEQYF; DNA: TGCAGCGTGACCGGGACAGGGGGTCCCTACGAGCAGTACTTC
V: TRBV28; D: NA; size: NA; J: TRBJ2-3; CDR3: CASSLLEGKTDTQYF; DNA: TGTGCCAGCAGTTTACTTGAGGGTAAAACAGATACGCAGTATTTT
V: TRBV27; D: TRBD2; size: NA; J: TRBJ2-7; CDR3: CASSPTTSGRTYEQYF; DNA: TGTGCCAGCAGTCCGACGACTAGCGGGAGAACTTACGAGCAGTACTTC